Below are 14 T cell receptor beta chains sequenced from a single sample in a study of shared clonotypes between healthy human individuals (dated by TCRdb to the early 2020s). The receptor library was made with the immunoSEQ multiplex PCR assay. TCRdb holds this immuneACCESS table with in-frame rearrangements only. Some clones are missing; in checked studies, unresolved V genes explain under half, and the rest has no known cause. The sample table holds a few million clones, of which just over 90% were seen once. Around 0.15% of the sample lies in the top ten. Material: naive CD4+ T cells sorted from blood. Read against the paper, the sample's cell subset or site label means: CD45RA+ positively selected. These receptors were taken from a man between 18 and 29 years old in good health.

About this clone itself: Other DNA sequences in this sample translate to the same CDR3. The chain has TRBV5-1 and TRBJ2-7; D gene ambiguous. The CDR3 has 12 amino acids. V shed 0 bases and J shed 2 bases, with 3 bases lying between them. Germline CDR1 SGHRS, CDR2 YFSETQ. CDR3 coding DNA: TGCGCCAGCAGCTTGGACACCTACGAGCAGTACTTC. This codes for CASSLDTYEQYF.

The rearrangement joins TRBV5-1 to TRBJ2-1, with 9 nucleotides matching TRBD1. Germline V gene sequence: CDR1 SGHRS, CDR2 YFSETQ. This CDR3 has 16 amino acids. The junction had 7 bases not matched to a gene; V was cut back by 6 bases and J by 0 bases. The CDR3, as DNA: TGCGCCAGCAAACGGGACAGGGCCCTCTCCTACAATGAGCAGTTCTTC. Translation gives CASKRDRALSYNEQFF. The full variable domain, completed using reference TRBV5-1 and TRBJ2-1, is KAGVTQTPRYLIKTRGQQVTLSCSPISGHRSVSWYQQTPGQGLQFLFEYFSETQRNKGNFPGRFSGRQFSNSRSEMNVSTLELGDSALYLCASKRDRALSYNEQFFGPGTRLTVL.

The chain combines TRBV5-1 with TRBJ2-2; D is possibly TRBD1 (6 bases). V lost 4 bases, J lost 2 bases, and 15 bases lay in between. Germline V gene data show CDR1 as SGHRS and CDR2 as YFSETQ. This CDR3 is 16 amino acids long. This chain's CDR3 is CASSADSPFNTGELFF. CDR3 coding DNA: TGCGCCAGCAGCGCGGACAGTCCCTTCAACACCGGGGAGCTGTTTTTT.

V usage is TRBV5-4 and J usage is TRBJ2-5, with D perhaps assigned TRBD1 or TRBD2 (5 bases each). The CDR3 extends over 14 amino acids. V was clipped by 5 bases and J by 2 bases, with 13 bases between them. The germline V gene has CDR1 SGHNT and CDR2 YYREEE (reference sequence). CDR3 coding DNA: TGTGCCAGCAGTTTCGGGACCCTTCAAGAGACCCAGTACTTC. This translates into CASSFGTLQETQYF.

Of note for this clone: A read error may explain this, as a much larger clone is one base away. The same CDR3 can be traced to other DNA sequences in this sample. The chain carries TRBV7-8 and TRBJ1-1; tentative D call: TRBD1 (6 bases). Looked up from germline, CDR1 is SGHVS and CDR2 is FQNEAQ. The length of the CDR3 is 13 residues. V was trimmed by 3 bases and J by 1 base, leaving 6 bases between them. The CDR3 is CASSLTGNTEAFF. The DNA for the CDR3 is TGTGCCAGCAGCTTGACAGGGAACACTGAAGCTTTCTTT.

This chain uses TRBV9 with TRBJ1-6; 12 bases are a match to TRBD1. This CDR3 has 18 residues. The junction had 15 bases not matched to a gene; V was cut back by 3 bases and J by 11 bases. Germline CDR1 reads SGDLS; CDR2 reads YYNGEE. The CDR3 reads CASSAELAGQGAEAPLHF. As DNA, the CDR3 is TGTGCCAGCAGCGCAGAACTGGCGGGACAGGGGGCGGAGGCACCCCTCCACTTT. Full variable domain (missing parts from reference TRBV9 and TRBJ1-6): DSGVTQTPKHLITATGQRVTLRCSPRSGDLSVYWYQQSLDQGLQFLIQYYNGEERAKGNILERFSAQQFPDLHSELNLSSLELGDSALYFCASSAELAGQGAEAPLHFGNGTRLTVT.

The chain links TRBV9 to TRBJ2-7; weak D call: TRBD1 (6 bases). The CDR3 totals 17 residues. Per germline, CDR1 SGDLS and CDR2 YYNGEE. V gave up 3 bases and J gave up 0 bases, with 19 bases separating them. The CDR3 region is CASSARDGARGSYEQYF. As DNA, the CDR3 is TGTGCCAGCAGCGCCCGAGACGGGGCCAGGGGCTCCTACGAGCAGTACTTC. Combining the CDR3 with reference TRBV9 and TRBJ2-7 gives the whole variable domain DSGVTQTPKHLITATGQRVTLRCSPRSGDLSVYWYQQSLDQGLQFLIQYYNGEERAKGNILERFSAQQFPDLHSELNLSSLELGDSALYFCASSARDGARGSYEQYFGPGTRLTVT.

The V gene is TRBV5-1, the J gene TRBJ2-7; the match to TRBD1 covers 7 bases. CDR1 is SGHRS, CDR2 YFSETQ, per germline. The CDR3 spans 15 residues. The junction had 9 bases not matched to a gene; V was cut back by 4 bases and J by 2 bases. The DNA for the CDR3 is TGCGCCAGCAGCGTCTACCGGGACAGAGCCTACGAGCAGTACTTC. Translating gives CASSVYRDRAYEQYF.

The chain couples TRBV7-2 to TRBJ2-7, with a tentative D call TRBD2 (6 bases). CDR3 length: 14 amino acids. Trimming took 1 base from V and 2 from J, leaving 9 bases between them. CDR1 and CDR2 (germline): SGHTA, FQGNSA. Written as DNA, the CDR3 is TGTGCCAGCAGCTTAGATGCGGGGACCTACGAGCAGTACTTC. This translates into CASSLDAGTYEQYF.

The V gene is TRBV6-5, the J gene TRBJ1-4; weak D call: TRBD1 (5 bases). The V end lost 6 bases, the J end lost 7 bases, and 15 bases lay between the germline ends. Germline CDR1 and CDR2: MNHEY and SVGAGI. This CDR3 region has 14 residues. CDR3 residues: CASRDGGFSEKLFF. CDR3 nucleotide sequence: TGTGCCAGCAGAGACGGGGGGTTTTCTGAAAAACTGTTTTTT.

In the case of this clone: The sample has other DNA sequences that encode this CDR3 too. The chain links TRBV18 to TRBJ2-2; no clear D gene. Germline CDR1 KGHSH, CDR2 LQKENI. The CDR3 has 13 amino acids. V was cut by 3 bases and J by 0 bases, with 2 bases left in between. CDR3 coding DNA: TGTGCCAGCTCACCTCCGAACACCGGGGAGCTGTTTTTT. Translated, it gives CASSPPNTGELFF.

This clone was found a few times. The chain has TRBV19 and TRBJ1-5; 11 bases agree with TRBD1. The junction had 7 bases not matched to a gene; V was cut back by 5 bases and J by 7 bases. In germline, CDR1 is LNHDA, CDR2 SQIVND (reference sequence). This CDR3 has 15 amino acids. The CDR3 region is CASSAGTGGQQPQHF. DNA of the CDR3: TGTGCCAGTAGTGCCGGGACAGGGGGTCAACAGCCCCAGCATTTT.

This clone has a single count. The CDR3 DNA reads as TGTGCCAGCAGCAGGACAGCGCTACACGAGCAGTACTTC. Amino acid sequence: CASSRTALHEQYF. The gene calls are TRBV21-1 and TRBJ2-7; the D call TRBD1 from the table was never checked on the DNA. TRBV21-1 is a pseudogene locus. The CDR3 sequence is 13 residues long.

The J gene is TRBJ1-2, the V gene TRBV27; no definite D call. This CDR3 comprises 13 residues. Germline-derived CDR1 and CDR2 are MNHEY and SMNVEV (reference sequence). Trimming took 2 bases from V and 5 from J, leaving 9 bases between them. The CDR3 DNA reads TGTGCCAGCAGTTTAATGTCGGGGTATGGCTACACCTTC. Residues: CASSLMSGYGYTF.